This T cell receptor (beta chain) was profiled in a study of OX40 agonist ivuxolimab in advanced cancers. TCRdb keeps only in-frame clones here, not all; method: immunoSEQ multiplex PCR. The sample has around 65,000 clones, about 88% seen once. V lost 1 base and J lost 3, with 10 bases in between. Germline CDR1 reads SGDLS; CDR2 reads YYNGEE. The CDR3 extends over 14 amino acids. This clone was observed a handful of times. J is TRBJ1-1 and V is TRBV9; D remains unclear. Sequenced here: CD4+ or CD8+ T cells sorted from blood, sampled in a trial of the OX40 agonist ivuxolimab. The sequence came from an adult with an advanced solid tumor such as melanoma, head and neck, liver or kidney cancer. The CDR3 DNA sequence: TGTGCCAGCAGCGTAATAAGGGAGGACACTGAAGCTTTCTTT. Translation: CASSVIREDTEAFF.